Listed below are T cell receptor beta chains from one sample, sequenced in a study of OX40 agonist ivuxolimab in advanced cancers. Measured with immunoSEQ multiplex PCR; TCRdb has only the in-frame clones, and not every one. The table lists about 22,000 clones, 70% to 90% of them singletons. This material consisted of CD4+ or CD8+ T cells sorted from blood, taken in a trial of the OX40 agonist ivuxolimab. These receptors were taken from an adult with an advanced solid tumor such as melanoma, head and neck, liver or kidney cancer. CDR3s include the opening cysteine and the closing phenylalanine or tryptophan. Fields, in order: D gene, J gene, clone size, CDR3 length, V gene, CDR3 protein, CDR3 DNA. D genes are given only for firm matches. Clone size, where shown, is once, few, many, or a class for clones that have expanded.

>TRBD1|TRBJ1-1|-|14|TRBV4-3
CASSQGQLNTEAFF
TGCGCCAGCAGCCAGGGACAGTTGAACACTGAAGCTTTCTTT
>TRBD2|TRBJ2-7|-|16|TRBV28
CASSAGLAGLRDEQYF
TGTGCCAGCAGTGCGGGACTAGCGGGACTAAGGGACGAGCAGTACTTC
>-|TRBJ1-2|-|12|TRBV2
CASTPGIYGYTF
TGTGCCAGCACCCCAGGGATCTATGGCTACACCTTC
>TRBD1|TRBJ2-7|-|14|TRBV5-3
CARSLGTGTYEQYF
TGTGCCAGAAGCTTGGGGACAGGAACCTACGAGCAGTACTTC
>TRBD2|TRBJ2-3|once|15|TRBV30
CAWSLLAGYADTQYF
TGTGCCTGGAGTCTACTAGCGGGATACGCAGATACGCAGTATTTT
>-|TRBJ1-2|-|15|TRBV19
CASGIGVQGGGGYTF
TGTGCCAGTGGAATTGGGGTCCAGGGCGGAGGTGGCTACACCTTC
>-|TRBJ2-7|-|14|TRBV7-3
CASSRLVSIHEQYF
TGTGCCAGCAGCCGACTAGTGTCTATCCACGAGCAGTACTTC
>-|TRBJ2-5|once|16|TRBV4-1
CASSQGYGRNQETQYF
TGCGCCAGCAGCCAAGGCTACGGACGGAACCAAGAGACCCAGTACTTC
>-|TRBJ1-1|-|18|TRBV19
CASSRAYTSLAGNTEAFF
TGTGCCAGTAGTAGAGCATATACTAGTTTAGCGGGCAACACTGAAGCTTTCTTT
>-|TRBJ1-5|once|15|TRBV19
CASSISGTENQPQHF
TGTGCCAGTAGTATTTCTGGGACGGAAAATCAGCCCCAGCATTTT
>-|TRBJ1-5|-|14|TRBV28
CASSLRGAHQPQHF
TGTGCCAGCAGTTTACGGGGCGCTCATCAGCCCCAGCATTTT
>TRBD1|TRBJ2-3|once|18|TRBV4-3
CASSQQQGALPSTDTQYF
TGCGCCAGCAGCCAACAACAGGGGGCTCTACCAAGCACAGATACGCAGTATTTT
>TRBD1|TRBJ2-5|-|16|TRBV9
CASSVDTGGSSETQYF
TGTGCCAGCAGCGTAGATACAGGGGGATCCTCAGAGACCCAGTACTTC
>TRBD2|TRBJ2-1|-|14|TRBV10-3
CAITSGRQGNEQFF
TGTGCCATAACTAGCGGGAGGCAGGGCAATGAGCAGTTCTTC
>-|TRBJ2-7|-|14|TRBV13
CASSAGQITYEQYF
TGTGCCAGCAGCGCGGGACAGATAACCTACGAGCAGTACTTC
>-|TRBJ2-2|-|11|TRBV28
CASSLVGELFF
TGTGCCAGCAGTTTAGTCGGGGAGCTGTTTTTT
>-|TRBJ2-2|-|14|TRBV28
CASSLSKNTGELFF
TGTGCCAGCAGTTTAAGCAAGAACACCGGGGAGCTGTTTTTT
>-|TRBJ2-3|-|12|TRBV27
CASKPPTDTQYF
TGTGCCAGTAAACCCCCCACAGATACGCAGTATTTT
>-|TRBJ1-1|once|13|TRBV5-1
CASSFHTDTEAFF
TGCGCCAGCAGCTTCCACACGGACACTGAAGCTTTCTTT
>TRBD2|TRBJ2-7|-|16|TRBV6-5
CASSSPRTSGTNEQYF
TGTGCCAGCAGTTCCCCTAGGACTAGCGGGACAAACGAGCAGTACTTC
>TRBD2|TRBJ2-3|-|15|TRBV30
CAWSPAGGPGDTQYF
TGTGCCTGGAGTCCAGCGGGAGGGCCGGGAGATACGCAGTATTTT
>TRBD2|TRBJ2-1|-|16|TRBV4-3
CASSQSGTNSYNEQFF
TGCGCCAGCAGCCAAAGCGGGACCAACTCCTACAATGAGCAGTTCTTC
>TRBD2|TRBJ2-3|-|18|TRBV5-1
CASSLQGKLAGPTDTQYF
TGCGCCAGCAGCTTACAGGGGAAACTAGCGGGGCCCACAGATACGCAGTATTTT
>-|TRBJ2-7|-|15|TRBV5-1
CASSPGVGGSYEQYF
TGCGCCAGCAGCCCTGGCGTTGGGGGTTCCTACGAGCAGTACTTC
>-|TRBJ2-7|-|14|TRBV6-6
CASSYVGETYEQYF
TGTGCCAGCAGTTACGTAGGGGAGACCTACGAGCAGTACTTC
>TRBD1|TRBJ1-4|once|15|TRBV25-1
CASSALTGAYEKLFF
TGTGCCAGCAGTGCCTTGACAGGGGCGTATGAAAAACTGTTTTTT
>TRBD1|TRBJ1-5|-|15|TRBV28
CASSSGTANNQPQHF
TGTGCCAGCAGTTCCGGGACAGCTAACAATCAGCCCCAGCATTTT
>-|TRBJ1-2|-|15|TRBV13
CASSLDEQGNYGYTF
TGTGCCAGCAGCTTAGATGAGCAGGGGAACTATGGCTACACCTTC
>-|TRBJ2-1|-|13|TRBV9
CASSVDGTLLRFF
TGTGCCAGCAGCGTAGATGGGACCCTCTTAAGGTTCTTC
>TRBD2|TRBJ2-1|-|18|TRBV11-2
CASSLEDGGGFLYNEQFF
TGTGCCAGCAGCTTAGAGGATGGGGGAGGGTTTCTATACAATGAGCAGTTCTTC
>-|TRBJ2-7|-|17|TRBV5-6
CASSLSSETAGSYEQYF
TGTGCCAGCAGCTTGTCTAGCGAAACGGCTGGAAGCTACGAGCAGTACTTC
>-|TRBJ1-2|once|14|TRBV11-3
CASSLDGGNYGYTF
TGTGCCAGCAGCTTAGATGGAGGGAACTATGGCTACACCTTC
>-|TRBJ2-2|once|13|TRBV29-1
CSVDPANNGELFF
TGCAGCGTTGACCCAGCGAACAACGGGGAGCTGTTTTTT
>-|TRBJ2-7|few|12|TRBV1
CTSSQARYEQYF
TGCACCAGCAGCCAAGCCCGCTACGAGCAGTACTTC
>TRBD2|TRBJ2-7|-|14|TRBV2
CASRTTSGRPEQYF
TGTGCCAGCAGGACGACTAGCGGGAGGCCCGAGCAGTACTTC
>-|TRBJ2-4|few|14|TRBV11-2
CASSLTGDWNIQYF
TGTGCCAGCAGCTTAACAGGAGATTGGAACATTCAGTACTTC
>-|TRBJ2-7|-|11|TRBV5-6
CASSDSYEQYF
TGTGCCAGCAGCGACTCCTACGAGCAGTACTTC
>-|TRBJ2-3|once|15|TRBV4-1
CASSQDFGVADTQYF
TGCGCCAGCAGCCAAGATTTTGGAGTAGCAGATACGCAGTATTTT
>TRBD1|TRBJ2-2|-|16|TRBV27
CASTPHRDRNTGELFF
TGTGCCAGCACCCCTCACCGGGACAGAAACACCGGGGAGCTGTTTTTT
>-|TRBJ1-1|-|16|TRBV10-3
CASYGDNMNLNTEAFF
TGTGCCAGTTACGGGGACAACATGAATTTGAACACTGAAGCTTTCTTT
>TRBD2|TRBJ2-7|-|14|TRBV6-1
CASSTGTSLYEQYF
TGTGCCAGCAGTACCGGGACTAGCCTCTACGAGCAGTACTTC
>TRBD1|TRBJ2-5|-|13|TRBV29-1
CSAQGQGLETQYF
TGCAGCGCACAGGGACAGGGTTTGGAGACCCAGTACTTC
>-|TRBJ1-5|medium-sized|14|TRBV9
CASSQGGSNQPQHF
TGTGCCAGCAGCCAAGGGGGGAGCAATCAGCCCCAGCATTTT
>-|TRBJ2-3|-|15|TRBV10-3
CAISERKWSTDTQYF
TGTGCCATCAGTGAAAGGAAGTGGAGCACAGATACGCAGTATTTT
>-|TRBJ2-1|-|12|TRBV5-4
CASSLVDSPPFF
TGTGCCAGCAGCTTGGTGGACTCCCCCCCGTTCTTC
>TRBD1|TRBJ1-1|-|15|TRBV14
CASSQGDRGGTEAFF
TGTGCCAGCAGCCAAGGAGACAGGGGTGGCACTGAAGCTTTCTTT
>-|TRBJ2-1|-|13|TRBV6-6
CASSYGLLDEQFF
TGTGCCAGCAGTTACGGTCTCTTGGATGAGCAGTTCTTC
>-|TRBJ1-4|-|14|TRBV5-4
CASSLVGANEKLFF
TGTGCCAGCAGCTTGGTGGGAGCTAATGAAAAACTGTTTTTT
>-|TRBJ1-1|few|13|TRBV10-3
CASSYSRNTEAFF
TGTGCCAGCAGTTACTCAAGGAACACTGAAGCTTTCTTT
>TRBD1|TRBJ2-3|-|18|TRBV18
CASSPPGGQGFITDTQYF
TGTGCCAGCTCACCACCGGGCGGACAGGGGTTTATCACAGATACGCAGTATTTT
>TRBD1|TRBJ2-2|-|16|TRBV7-2
CASSPPGQGPTGELFF
TGTGCCAGCAGCCCCCCGGGACAGGGGCCCACCGGGGAGCTGTTTTTT
>-|TRBJ2-3|-|15|TRBV2
CASSGEAALTDTQYF
TGTGCCAGCAGTGGTGAGGCAGCTCTCACAGATACGCAGTATTTT
>-|TRBJ2-3|-|16|TRBV4-3
CASSPNPEPSADTQYF
TGCGCCAGCAGCCCGAACCCGGAACCGAGCGCAGATACGCAGTATTTT
>-|TRBJ1-2|-|12|TRBV6-5
CASSPGSYGYTF
TGTGCCAGCAGTCCCGGCAGCTATGGCTACACCTTC